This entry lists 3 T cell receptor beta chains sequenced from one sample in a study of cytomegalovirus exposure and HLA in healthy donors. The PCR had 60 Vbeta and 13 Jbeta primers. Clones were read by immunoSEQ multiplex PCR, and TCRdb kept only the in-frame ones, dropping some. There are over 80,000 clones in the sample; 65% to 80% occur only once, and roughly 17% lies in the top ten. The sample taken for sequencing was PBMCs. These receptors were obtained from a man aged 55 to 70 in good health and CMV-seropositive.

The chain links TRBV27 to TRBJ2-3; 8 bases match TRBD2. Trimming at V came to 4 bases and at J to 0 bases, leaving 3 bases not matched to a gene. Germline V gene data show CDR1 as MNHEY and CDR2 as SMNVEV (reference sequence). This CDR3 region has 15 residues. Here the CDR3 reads CASSWAGGSTDTQYF. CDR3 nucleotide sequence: TGTGCCAGCAGTTGGGCGGGGGGTAGCACAGATACGCAGTATTTT.

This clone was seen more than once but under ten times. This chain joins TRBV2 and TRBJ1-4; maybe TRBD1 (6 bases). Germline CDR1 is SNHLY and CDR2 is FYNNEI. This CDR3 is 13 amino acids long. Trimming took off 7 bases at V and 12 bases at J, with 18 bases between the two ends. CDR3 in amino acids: CASTYGTGMQLFF. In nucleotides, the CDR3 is TGTGCCAGCACCTACGGTACAGGGATGCAACTGTTTTTT.

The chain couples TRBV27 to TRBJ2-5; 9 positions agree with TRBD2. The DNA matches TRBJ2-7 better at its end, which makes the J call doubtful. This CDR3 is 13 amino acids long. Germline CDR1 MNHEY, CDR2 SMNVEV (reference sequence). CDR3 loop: CASSPGLAREQYF. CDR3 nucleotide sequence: TGTGCCAGCAGCCCGGGACTAGCTCGCGAGCAGTACTTC.